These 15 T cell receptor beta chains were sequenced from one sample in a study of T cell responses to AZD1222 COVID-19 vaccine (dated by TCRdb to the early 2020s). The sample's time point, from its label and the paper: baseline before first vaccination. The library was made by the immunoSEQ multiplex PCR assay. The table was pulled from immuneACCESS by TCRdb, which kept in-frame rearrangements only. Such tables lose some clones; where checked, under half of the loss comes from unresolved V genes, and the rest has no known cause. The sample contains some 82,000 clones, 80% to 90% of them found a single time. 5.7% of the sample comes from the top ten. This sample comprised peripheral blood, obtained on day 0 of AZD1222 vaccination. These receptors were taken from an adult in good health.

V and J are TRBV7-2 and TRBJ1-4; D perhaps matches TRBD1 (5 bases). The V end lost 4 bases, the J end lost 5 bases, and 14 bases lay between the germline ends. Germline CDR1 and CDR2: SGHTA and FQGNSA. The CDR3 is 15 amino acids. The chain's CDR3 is CASSSRTGQNEKLFF. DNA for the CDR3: TGTGCCAGCAGCTCCCGAACGGGGCAGAATGAAAAACTGTTTTTT.

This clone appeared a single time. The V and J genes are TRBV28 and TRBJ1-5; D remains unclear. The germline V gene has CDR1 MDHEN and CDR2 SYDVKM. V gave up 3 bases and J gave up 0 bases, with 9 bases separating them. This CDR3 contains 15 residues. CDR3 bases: TGTGCCAGCAGTTTCCGGACGGATAGCAATCAGCCCCAGCATTTT. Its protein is CASSFRTDSNQPQHF.

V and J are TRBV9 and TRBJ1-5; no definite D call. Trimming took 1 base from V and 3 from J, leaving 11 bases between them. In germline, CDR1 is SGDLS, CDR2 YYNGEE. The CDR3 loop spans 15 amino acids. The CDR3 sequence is CASSVSPSLNQPQHF. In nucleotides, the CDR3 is TGTGCCAGCAGCGTATCACCCAGCCTCAATCAGCCCCAGCATTTT.

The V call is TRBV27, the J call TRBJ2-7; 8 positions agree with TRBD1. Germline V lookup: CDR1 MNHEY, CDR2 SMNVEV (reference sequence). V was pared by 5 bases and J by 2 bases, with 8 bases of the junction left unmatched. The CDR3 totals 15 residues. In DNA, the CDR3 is TGTGCCAGCAGTGCCAGGGGACAGGCTACCTACGAGCAGTACTTC. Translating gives CASSARGQATYEQYF.

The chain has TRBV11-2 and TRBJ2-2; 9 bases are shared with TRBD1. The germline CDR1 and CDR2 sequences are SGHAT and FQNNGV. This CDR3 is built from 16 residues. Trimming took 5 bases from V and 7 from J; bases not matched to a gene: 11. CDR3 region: CASSDPGTGRNGELFF. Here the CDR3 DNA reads TGTGCCAGCAGCGACCCCGGGACAGGGCGAAACGGGGAGCTGTTTTTT.

The CDR3 DNA follows: TGTGCCAGCAGCCCTACTGTTGTGGGGAGAGCTAACTATGGCTACACCTTC. It translates to CASSPTVVGRANYGYTF. The chain combines TRBV7-2 with TRBJ1-2, with D unclear. Germline assignment: CDR1 SGHTA and CDR2 FQGNSA. Trimming removed 5 bases from V and 0 bases from J, with 19 bases in between. The CDR3 contains 17 residues.

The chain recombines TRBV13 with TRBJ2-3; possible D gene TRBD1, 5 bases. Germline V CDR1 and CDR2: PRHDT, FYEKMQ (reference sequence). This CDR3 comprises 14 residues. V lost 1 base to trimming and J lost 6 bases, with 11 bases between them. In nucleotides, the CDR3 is TGTGCCAGCAGCTTAGTAGGGGAAGGGGATACGCAGTATTTT. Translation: CASSLVGEGDTQYF.

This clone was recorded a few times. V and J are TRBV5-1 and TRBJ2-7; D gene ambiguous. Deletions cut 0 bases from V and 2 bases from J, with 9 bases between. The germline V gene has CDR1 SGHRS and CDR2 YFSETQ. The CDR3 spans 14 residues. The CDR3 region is CASSLDFGPYEQYF. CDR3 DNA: TGCGCCAGCAGCTTGGATTTCGGGCCCTACGAGCAGTACTTC. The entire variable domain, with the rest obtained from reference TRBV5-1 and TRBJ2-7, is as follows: KAGVTQTPRYLIKTRGQQVTLSCSPISGHRSVSWYQQTPGQGLQFLFEYFSETQRNKGNFPGRFSGRQFSNSRSEMNVSTLELGDSALYLCASSLDFGPYEQYFGPGTRLTVT.

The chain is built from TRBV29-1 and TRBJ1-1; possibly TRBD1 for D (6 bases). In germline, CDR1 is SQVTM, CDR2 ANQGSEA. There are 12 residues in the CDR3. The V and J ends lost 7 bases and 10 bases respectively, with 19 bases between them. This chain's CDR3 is CSAFAQGRGAFF. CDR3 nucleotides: TGCAGCGCTTTCGCACAGGGACGGGGAGCTTTCTTT.

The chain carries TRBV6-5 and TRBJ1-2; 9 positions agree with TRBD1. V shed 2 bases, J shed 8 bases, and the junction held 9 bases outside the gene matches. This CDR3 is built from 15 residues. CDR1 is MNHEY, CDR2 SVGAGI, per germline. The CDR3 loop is CASSYRGQGSRGYTF. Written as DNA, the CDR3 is TGTGCCAGCAGTTACCGTGGACAGGGGTCGCGAGGCTACACCTTC.

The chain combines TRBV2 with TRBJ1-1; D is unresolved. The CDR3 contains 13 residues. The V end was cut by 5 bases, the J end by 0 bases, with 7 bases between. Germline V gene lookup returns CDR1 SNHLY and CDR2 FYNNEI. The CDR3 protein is CASSWYLNTEAFF. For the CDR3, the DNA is TGTGCCAGCAGTTGGTACCTGAACACTGAAGCTTTCTTT.

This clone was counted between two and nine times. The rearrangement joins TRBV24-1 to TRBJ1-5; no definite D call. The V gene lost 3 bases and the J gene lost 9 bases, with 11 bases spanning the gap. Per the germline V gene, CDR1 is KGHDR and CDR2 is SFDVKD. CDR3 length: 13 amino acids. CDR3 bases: TGTGCCACCAGTGATCCTAACGGTCTGCCCCAGCATTTT. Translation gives CATSDPNGLPQHF.

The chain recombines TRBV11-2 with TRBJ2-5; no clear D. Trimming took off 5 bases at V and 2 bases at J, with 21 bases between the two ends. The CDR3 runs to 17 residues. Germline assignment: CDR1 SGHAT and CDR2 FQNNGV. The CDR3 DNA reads TGTGCCAGCAGCCCTGGAACGATGAGTGGGCGACAAGAGACCCAGTACTTC. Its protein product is CASSPGTMSGRQETQYF.

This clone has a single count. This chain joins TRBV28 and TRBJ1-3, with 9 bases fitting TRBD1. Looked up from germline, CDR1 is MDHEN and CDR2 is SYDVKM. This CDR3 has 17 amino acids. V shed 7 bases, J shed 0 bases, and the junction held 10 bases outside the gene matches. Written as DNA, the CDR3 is TGTGCCAGCAATCGGGGGACAGGGTATGACTCTGGAAACACCATATATTTT. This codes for CASNRGTGYDSGNTIYF.

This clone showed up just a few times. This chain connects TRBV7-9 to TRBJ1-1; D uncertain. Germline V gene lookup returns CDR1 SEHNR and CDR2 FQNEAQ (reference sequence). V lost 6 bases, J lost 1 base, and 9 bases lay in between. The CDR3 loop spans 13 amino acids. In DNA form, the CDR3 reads TGTGCCAGCAGTTACGCACAGAACACTGAAGCTTTCTTT. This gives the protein CASSYAQNTEAFF.